This T cell receptor (beta chain) stems from a study of blood T cell repertoires in COVID-19. Study-level background: The origin of the acute and convalescent COVID-19 samples was the United States, Italy and Spain. PBMCs, B-cell-depleted T cells, or T cells provided the cDNA or gDNA that made up the material.

Source study methods: Estimates of nucleated cell counts were drawn from the amplification of reference gene primers. The protocol was immunoSEQ multiplex PCR, while the TCRdb copy is restricted to in-frame clones and leaves out a portion. V and J calls and clone size are copied from that table; D and trimming were computed from the DNA. The table shows around 120,000 clones, with approximately 84% occurring only once. The CDR3 is 14 residues long. V dropped 2 bases and J dropped 6 bases, with 11 bases sitting between them. The germline gives CDR1 MNHNY, CDR2 SVGAGI (reference sequence). Sequencing input: peripheral blood. V usage is TRBV6-6 and J usage is TRBJ1-5; a weak D match, TRBD1 (6 bases). This clonotype was sampled from a man between 65 and 79 years old with active or convalescent COVID-19. The CDR3 DNA sequence: TGTGCCAGCAGTTACACAGGGACCGGTCAGCCCCAGCATTTT. Its protein is CASSYTGTGQPQHF.